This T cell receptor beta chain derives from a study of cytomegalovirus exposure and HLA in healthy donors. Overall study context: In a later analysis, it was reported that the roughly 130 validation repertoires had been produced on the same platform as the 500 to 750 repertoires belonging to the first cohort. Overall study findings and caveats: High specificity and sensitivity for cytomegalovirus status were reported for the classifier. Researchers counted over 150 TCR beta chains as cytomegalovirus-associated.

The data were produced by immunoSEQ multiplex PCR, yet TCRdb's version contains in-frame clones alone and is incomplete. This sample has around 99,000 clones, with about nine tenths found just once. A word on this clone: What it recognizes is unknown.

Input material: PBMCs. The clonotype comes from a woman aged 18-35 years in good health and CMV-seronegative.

CDR3 DNA sequence: TGTGCCAGCAGTGAAGACGGGATCCGCAATCAGCCCCAGCATTTT. This sequence encodes CASSEDGIRNQPQHF. The chain employs TRBV2 and TRBJ1-5; D is unclear. CDR1 and CDR2 (germline): SNHLY, FYNNEI. V gave up 1 base and J gave up 2 bases, with 9 bases separating them. The CDR3 consists of 15 residues.